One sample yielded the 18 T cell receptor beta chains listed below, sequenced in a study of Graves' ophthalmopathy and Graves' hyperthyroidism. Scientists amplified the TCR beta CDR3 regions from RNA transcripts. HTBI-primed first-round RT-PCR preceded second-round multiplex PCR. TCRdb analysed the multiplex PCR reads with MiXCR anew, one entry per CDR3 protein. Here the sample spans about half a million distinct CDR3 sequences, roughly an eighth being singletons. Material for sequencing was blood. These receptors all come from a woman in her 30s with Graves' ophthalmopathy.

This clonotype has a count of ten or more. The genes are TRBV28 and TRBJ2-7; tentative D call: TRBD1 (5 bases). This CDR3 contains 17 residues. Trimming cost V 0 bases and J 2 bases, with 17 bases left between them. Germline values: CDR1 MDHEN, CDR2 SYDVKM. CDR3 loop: CASSLWWLRTSPYEQYF. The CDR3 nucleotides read TGTGCCAGCAGTTTATGGTGGTTGAGGACATCACCCTACGAGCAGTACTTC.

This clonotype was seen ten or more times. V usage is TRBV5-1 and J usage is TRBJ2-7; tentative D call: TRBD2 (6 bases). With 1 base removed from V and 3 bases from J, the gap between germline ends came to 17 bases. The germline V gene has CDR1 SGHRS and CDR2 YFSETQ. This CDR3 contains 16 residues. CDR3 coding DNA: TGCGCCAGCAGCTTGAGTACCGGGACGGGAGTCTACGAGCAGTACTTC. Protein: CASSLSTGTGVYEQYF.

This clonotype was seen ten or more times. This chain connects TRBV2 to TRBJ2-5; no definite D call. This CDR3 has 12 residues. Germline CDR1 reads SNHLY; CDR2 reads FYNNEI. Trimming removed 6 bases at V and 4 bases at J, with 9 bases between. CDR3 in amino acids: CASRESLETQYF. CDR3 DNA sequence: TGTGCCAGCAGAGAGAGTCTAGAGACCCAGTACTTC.

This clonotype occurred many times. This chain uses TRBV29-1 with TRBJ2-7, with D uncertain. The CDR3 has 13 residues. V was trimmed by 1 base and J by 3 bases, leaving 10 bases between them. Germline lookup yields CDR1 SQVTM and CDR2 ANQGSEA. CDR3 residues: CSVEGGTHYEQYF. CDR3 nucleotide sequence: TGCAGCGTTGAAGGAGGCACTCACTACGAGCAGTACTTC.

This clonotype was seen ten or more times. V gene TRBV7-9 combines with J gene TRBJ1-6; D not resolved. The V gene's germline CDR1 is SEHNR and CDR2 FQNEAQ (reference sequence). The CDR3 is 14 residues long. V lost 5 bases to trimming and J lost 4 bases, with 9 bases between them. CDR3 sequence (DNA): TGTGCCAGCAGCCCTCCTGAGTATAATTCACCCCTCCACTTT. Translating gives CASSPPEYNSPLHF.

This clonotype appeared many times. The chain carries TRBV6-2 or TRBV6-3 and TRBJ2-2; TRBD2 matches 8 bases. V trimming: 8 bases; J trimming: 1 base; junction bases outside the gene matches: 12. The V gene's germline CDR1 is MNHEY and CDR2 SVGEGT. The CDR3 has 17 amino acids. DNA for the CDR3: TGTGCCAGCGTTCGGGCTAGCGGGTATCTGAACACCGGGGAGCTGTTTTTT. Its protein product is CASVRASGYLNTGELFF.

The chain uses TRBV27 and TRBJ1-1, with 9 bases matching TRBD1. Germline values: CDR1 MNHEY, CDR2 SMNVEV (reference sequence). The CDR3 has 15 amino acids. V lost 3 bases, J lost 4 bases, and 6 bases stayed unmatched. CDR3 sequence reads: CASSLGTGTTTEAFF. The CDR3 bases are TGTGCCAGCAGTTTGGGGACAGGGACGACCACTGAAGCTTTCTTT.

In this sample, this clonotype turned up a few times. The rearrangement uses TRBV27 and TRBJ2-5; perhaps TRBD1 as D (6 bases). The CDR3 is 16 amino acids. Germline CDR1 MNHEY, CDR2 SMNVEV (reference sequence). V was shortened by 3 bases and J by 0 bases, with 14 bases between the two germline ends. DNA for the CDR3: TGTGCCAGCAGTTTTCGAGGGGGATTGTACCAAGAGACCCAGTACTTC. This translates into CASSFRGGLYQETQYF.

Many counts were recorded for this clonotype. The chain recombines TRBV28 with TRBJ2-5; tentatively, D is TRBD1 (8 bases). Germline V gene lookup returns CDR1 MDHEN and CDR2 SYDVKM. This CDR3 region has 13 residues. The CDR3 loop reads CVSGQGLRETQYF. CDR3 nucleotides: TGTGTTTCCGGACAGGGACTACGGGAGACCCAGTACTTC.

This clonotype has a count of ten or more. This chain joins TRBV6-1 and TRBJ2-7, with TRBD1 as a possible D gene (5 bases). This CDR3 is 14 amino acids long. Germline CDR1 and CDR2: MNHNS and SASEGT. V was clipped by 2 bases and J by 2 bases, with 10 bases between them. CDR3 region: CASSEQGATYEQYF. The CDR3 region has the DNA TGTGCCAGCAGTGAACAAGGGGCAACCTACGAGCAGTACTTC.

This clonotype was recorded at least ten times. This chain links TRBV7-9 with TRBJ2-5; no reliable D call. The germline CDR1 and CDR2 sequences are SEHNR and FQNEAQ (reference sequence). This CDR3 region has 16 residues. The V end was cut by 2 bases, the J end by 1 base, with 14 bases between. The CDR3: CASSLSAQKAQETQYF. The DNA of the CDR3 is TGTGCCAGCAGCTTATCGGCCCAAAAGGCCCAAGAGACCCAGTACTTC.

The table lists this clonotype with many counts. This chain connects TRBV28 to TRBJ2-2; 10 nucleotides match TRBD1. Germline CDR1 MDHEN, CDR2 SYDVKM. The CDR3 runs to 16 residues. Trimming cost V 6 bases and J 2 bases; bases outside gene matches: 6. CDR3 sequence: CASRLGQGRNTGELFF. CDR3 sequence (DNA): TGTGCCAGCAGGCTGGGACAGGGGAGAAACACCGGGGAGCTGTTTTTT.

The CDR3 protein is CAWSPTRGSEQYF. The CDR3 region has the DNA TGTGCCTGGAGTCCGACTCGGGGTAGTGAGCAGTACTTC. The chain combines TRBV30 with TRBJ2-7; maybe TRBD2 (5 bases). Germline CDR1 is GTSNPN and CDR2 is SVGIG (reference sequence). The CDR3 is 13 residues long. The V and J ends lost 2 bases and 7 bases respectively, with 15 bases between them. Based on the CDR3 plus reference TRBV30 and TRBJ2-7, the full variable domain is SQTIHQWPATLVQPVGSPLSLECTVEGTSNPNLYWYRQAAGRGLQLLFYSVGIGQISSEVPQNLSASRPQDRQFILSSKKLLLSDSGFYLCAWSPTRGSEQYFGPGTRLTVT.

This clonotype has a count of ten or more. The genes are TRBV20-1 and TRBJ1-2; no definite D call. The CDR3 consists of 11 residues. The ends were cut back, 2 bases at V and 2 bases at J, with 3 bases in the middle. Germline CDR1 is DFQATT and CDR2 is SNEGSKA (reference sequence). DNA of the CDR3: TGCAGTGCTAGACAGAACTATGGCTACACCTTC. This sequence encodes CSARQNYGYTF.

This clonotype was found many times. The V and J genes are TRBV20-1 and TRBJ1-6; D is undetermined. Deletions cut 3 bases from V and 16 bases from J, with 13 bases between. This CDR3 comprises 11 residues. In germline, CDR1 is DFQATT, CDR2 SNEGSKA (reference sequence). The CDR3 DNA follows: TGCAGTGCTAGCCCGGCTGAGTCTCTCCACTTT. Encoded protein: CSASPAESLHF.

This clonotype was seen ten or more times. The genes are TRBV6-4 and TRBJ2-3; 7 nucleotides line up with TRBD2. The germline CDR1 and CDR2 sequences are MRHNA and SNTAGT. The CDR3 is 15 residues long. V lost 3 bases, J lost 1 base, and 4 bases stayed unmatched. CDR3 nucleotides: TGTGCCAGCAGTGAGTCTGGGGGGGGCACAGATACGCAGTATTTT. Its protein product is CASSESGGGTDTQYF.

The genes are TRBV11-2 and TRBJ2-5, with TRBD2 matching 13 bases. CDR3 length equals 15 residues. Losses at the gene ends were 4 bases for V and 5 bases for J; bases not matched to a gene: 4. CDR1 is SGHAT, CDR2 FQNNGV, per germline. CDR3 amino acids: CASSSTTSGGETQYF. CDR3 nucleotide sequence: TGTGCCAGCAGCTCGACGACTAGCGGGGGGGAGACCCAGTACTTC.

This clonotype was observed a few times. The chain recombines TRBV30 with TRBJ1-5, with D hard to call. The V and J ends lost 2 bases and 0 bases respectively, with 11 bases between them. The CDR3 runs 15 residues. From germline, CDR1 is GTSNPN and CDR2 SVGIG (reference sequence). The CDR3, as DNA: TGTGCCTGGAGTCAACCGGTTCTTAGCAATCAGCCCCAGCATTTT. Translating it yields CAWSQPVLSNQPQHF. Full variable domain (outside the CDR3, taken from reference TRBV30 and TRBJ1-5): SQTIHQWPATLVQPVGSPLSLECTVEGTSNPNLYWYRQAAGRGLQLLFYSVGIGQISSEVPQNLSASRPQDRQFILSSKKLLLSDSGFYLCAWSQPVLSNQPQHFGDGTRLSIL.